A selection of T cell receptor beta chains follows, all from one sample in a study of OX40 agonist ivuxolimab in advanced cancers. Clones were read by immunoSEQ multiplex PCR, and TCRdb kept only the in-frame ones, dropping some. The sample shows some 57,000 clones, roughly 84% of them seen only once. This specimen was CD4+ or CD8+ T cells sorted from blood, taken in a trial of the OX40 agonist ivuxolimab. Source of these receptors: an adult with an advanced solid tumor such as melanoma, head and neck, liver or kidney cancer. Each CDR3 is given with its conserved first and last residue. Fields, in order: D gene, J gene, V gene, CDR3 protein. A D gene is named only where the DNA matches it firmly.

TRBD2	TRBJ2-7	TRBV5-1	CASSMIGTSGDEQYF
NA	TRBJ1-1	TRBV19	CASSIARDGTEAFF
NA	TRBJ2-3	TRBV6-5	CASSGGDTQYF
TRBD2	TRBJ2-1	TRBV5-5	CASTKTSGRFNEQFF
NA	TRBJ2-7	TRBV7-8	CASSLGRGTYEQYF
NA	TRBJ1-1	TRBV6-6	CASSYPQDTEAFF
NA	TRBJ2-2	TRBV6-4	CASRPETGSGELFF
NA	TRBJ2-3	TRBV5-1	CASSLEPAPDTQYF
TRBD2	TRBJ2-5	TRBV15	CATSSTSGRGGETQYF
TRBD2	TRBJ2-7	TRBV27	CASSFVAGGQEQYF
TRBD1	TRBJ2-1	TRBV30	CAWDRDRYNEQFF
TRBD2	TRBJ2-5	TRBV11-2	CASSLQGGREETQYF
TRBD2	TRBJ2-3	TRBV6-1	CASSETSGEGDTQYF
TRBD2	TRBJ2-2	TRBV19	CASSMGSGSANTGELFF
NA	TRBJ2-5	TRBV2	CASSDQETQYF
NA	TRBJ2-2	TRBV11-3	CASSSPTYLGGELFF
TRBD1	TRBJ1-3	TRBV11-1	CASSRDSSGNTIYF
NA	TRBJ2-5	TRBV2	CASTSGETQYF
NA	TRBJ2-7	TRBV5-1	CASSLASTYEQYF
NA	TRBJ2-1	TRBV20-1	CSAQLGDEQFF
NA	TRBJ2-6	TRBV28	CASSLRWETGSGANVLTF
TRBD1	TRBJ2-3	TRBV11-2	CASSTVRQGSFQYF
NA	TRBJ2-3	TRBV11-2	CASSLMVNTDTQYF
NA	TRBJ2-5	TRBV4-2	CASSQGTEQETQYF
TRBD2	NA	TRBV25-1	CASSASGSSYEQYF
NA	TRBJ1-2	TRBV30	CAWTARGIGRYGYTF
NA	TRBJ1-5	TRBV28	CASLGGYQPQHF
NA	TRBJ2-1	TRBV12-2	CASRLWVALSYNEQFF
NA	TRBJ2-7	TRBV9	CASSVEGTLRDEQYF
NA	TRBJ1-1	TRBV6-6	CASKDSSNTEAFF
TRBD2	TRBJ2-3	TRBV5-1	CASSKREGLDTQYF
NA	TRBJ2-1	TRBV10-1	CASSDPERDAYNEQFF
NA	TRBJ1-2	TRBV7-9	CASSSGTYGYTF
NA	TRBJ1-4	TRBV5-1	CASSPMGGKDEKLFF
NA	TRBJ1-1	TRBV5-6	CAGSLGTSNTEAFF
TRBD2	TRBJ2-3	TRBV11-1	CASSFSLAGGLTDTQYF
NA	TRBJ2-5	TRBV5-4	CASSLGQETQYF